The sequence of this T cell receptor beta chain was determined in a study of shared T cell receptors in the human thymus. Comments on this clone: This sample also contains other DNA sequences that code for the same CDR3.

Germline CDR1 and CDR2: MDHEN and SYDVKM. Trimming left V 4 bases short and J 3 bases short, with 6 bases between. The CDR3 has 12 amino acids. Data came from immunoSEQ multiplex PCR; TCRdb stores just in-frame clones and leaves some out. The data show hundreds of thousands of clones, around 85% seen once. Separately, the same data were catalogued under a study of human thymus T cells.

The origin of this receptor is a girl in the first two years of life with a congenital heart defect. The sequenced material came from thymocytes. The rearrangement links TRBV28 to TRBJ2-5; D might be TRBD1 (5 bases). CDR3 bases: TGTGCCAGCAGTTGCAGGGAAGAGACCCAGTACTTC. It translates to CASSCREETQYF.